The 21 T cell receptor beta chains reported below all come from one sample, sequenced in a study of blood T cells in healthy people across ages. Using a J-beta primer mix together with a sample-barcoded 5' primer, a second PCR was run for about 6 to 12 cycles. TCRdb itself ran the 5' RACE reads through MiXCR, one entry per CDR3 protein. The data hold roughly 1.7 million distinct CDR3 sequences, with 34% observed a single time. The sequencing input was blood. Receptor source: a woman aged 25 to 39 in good health.

This clonotype came up many times. This chain connects TRBV20-1 to TRBJ1-5, with D hard to call. Germline CDR1 reads DFQATT; CDR2 reads SNEGSKA (reference sequence). V shed 5 bases and J shed 2 bases, with 16 bases lying between them. This CDR3 has 15 amino acids. CDR3 loop: CSAQVGGRGNQPQHF. CDR3 coding DNA: TGCAGTGCTCAAGTTGGAGGAAGGGGCAATCAGCCCCAGCATTTT.

Note on this clonotype: The germline gene is not matched at one end of the junction; a read error may be the cause. This chain uses TRBV6-1 with TRBJ2-7; 8 bases are a match to TRBD1. CDR3 length: 14 residues. Germline CDR1 and CDR2: MNHNS and SASEGT. The DNA of the CDR3 is TGTACCAGCAGTGAGGCAGGGGGCTCGTACGAGCAGTACTTC. It is translated as CTSSEAGGSYEQYF.

The chain is built from TRBV20-1 and TRBJ2-5; D is possibly TRBD2 (5 bases). V was clipped by 3 bases and J by 5 bases, with 10 bases between them. The CDR3 covers 12 residues. Germline CDR1 DFQATT, CDR2 SNEGSKA (reference sequence). CDR3 nucleotide sequence: TGCAGTGCTAGTAATCGGGGTGAGACCCAGTACTTC. Translation gives CSASNRGETQYF.

In DNA form, the CDR3 reads TGCAGTTCCCTTTGGTCCGAAGATGAGACCCAGTACTTC. This encodes CSSLWSEDETQYF. The J gene is TRBJ2-5, the V gene TRBV20-1; D unresolved. CDR1 is DFQATT and CDR2 is SNEGSKA in the germline V gene (reference sequence). V shed 8 bases and J shed 5 bases, with 18 bases lying between them. CDR3 size: 13 residues.

This clonotype has a handful of counts. CDR3: CASSQRESYIQYF. The CDR3 DNA reads as TGTGCCAGCAGCCAGCGGGAGTCGTACATTCAGTACTTC. The V and J genes are TRBV12-3 or TRBV12-4 and TRBJ2-4, with 8 bases aligning to TRBD2. Unmatched junction bases numbered 6, after V lost 6 bases and J lost 8 bases. The CDR3 spans 13 residues.

The chain employs TRBV7-3 and TRBJ2-1, with TRBD2 identical over 12 bases. Germline values: CDR1 SGHTA, CDR2 FQGTGA. CDR3 length: 21 amino acids. The J segment lost 5 bases and the V segment lost 5 bases, leaving 22 bases of the junction unmatched. CDR3 in amino acids: CASSIPSSGRAVDKGDNEQFF. Here the CDR3 DNA reads TGTGCCAGCAGCATCCCCTCTAGCGGGAGGGCCGTAGACAAAGGGGACAATGAGCAGTTCTTC.

The chain uses TRBV10-3 and TRBJ2-1, with TRBD1 identical over 7 bases. Losses at the gene ends were 3 bases for V and 7 bases for J; bases not matched to a gene: 12. The CDR3 is 16 residues long. The V gene's germline CDR1 is ENHRY and CDR2 SYGVKD. The DNA for the CDR3 is TGTGCCATCAGTGACACAGGGGCCCCTTCGGATAATGAGCAGTTCTTC. Translation gives CAISDTGAPSDNEQFF.

The chain employs TRBV27 and TRBJ2-1, with D perhaps TRBD2 (6 bases). CDR3 length: 14 amino acids. V gave up 6 bases and J gave up 5 bases, with 14 bases separating them. Germline V CDR1 and CDR2: MNHEY, SMNVEV (reference sequence). CDR3 region: CASRNGEVHNEQFF. CDR3 DNA sequence: TGTGCCAGCAGAAACGGGGAGGTCCACAATGAGCAGTTCTTC.

V usage is TRBV11-2 and J usage is TRBJ2-5; a weak D match, TRBD2 (8 bases). Germline-derived CDR1 and CDR2 are SGHAT and FQNNGV. The CDR3 is 16 amino acids. Deletions cut 1 base from V and 7 bases from J, with 19 bases between. Written as DNA, the CDR3 is TGTGCCAGCAGCTTAGCTCGGGAGGGGGCCTTCAGGACCCAGTACTTC. It encodes CASSLAREGAFRTQYF.

This clonotype appeared a few times. The V gene is TRBV29-1, the J gene TRBJ1-1; no clear D gene. The germline V and J ends were trimmed by 3 bases and 3 bases, with 14 bases remaining between them. Germline CDR1 SQVTM, CDR2 ANQGSEA. The CDR3 contains 14 residues. The CDR3 region is CSVEVLGSDTEAFF. The CDR3 bases are TGCAGCGTTGAGGTGCTAGGGAGTGACACTGAAGCTTTCTTT.

V gene TRBV5-1 combines with J gene TRBJ1-6, with TRBD1 as a possible D gene (6 bases). CDR1 SGHRS and CDR2 YFSETQ come from the germline V gene. V lost 4 bases to trimming and J lost 8 bases, with 13 bases between them. The CDR3 is 14 amino acids. The CDR3 spells CASSEGTWYSPLHF. CDR3 in DNA: TGCGCCAGCAGCGAGGGGACATGGTATTCACCCCTCCACTTT. The whole variable domain, remainder taken from reference TRBV5-1 and TRBJ1-6, is KAGVTQTPRYLIKTRGQQVTLSCSPISGHRSVSWYQQTPGQGLQFLFEYFSETQRNKGNFPGRFSGRQFSNSRSEMNVSTLELGDSALYLCASSEGTWYSPLHFGNGTRLTVT.

This clonotype was observed a few times. The CDR3 region has the DNA TGCAGCACGCGAAGGGGACAACAAGAGACCCAGTACTTC. This translates into CSTRRGQQETQYF. The chain joins TRBV29-1 to TRBJ2-5; tentatively, D is TRBD1 (6 bases). CDR3 length: 13 residues. From germline, CDR1 is SQVTM and CDR2 ANQGSEA. Trimming took 8 bases from V and 2 from J, leaving 15 bases between them.

The chain links TRBV6-1 to TRBJ2-5; 9 bases map to TRBD2. The CDR3 has 15 amino acids. V shed 3 bases, J shed 11 bases, and the junction held 13 bases outside the gene matches. In germline, CDR1 is MNHNS, CDR2 SASEGT. CDR3: CASSDSGRISNEQYF. DNA of the CDR3: TGTGCCAGCAGTGACAGCGGGAGGATTAGTAATGAGCAGTACTTC.

The chain carries TRBV20-1 and TRBJ2-7, with 12 bases identical to TRBD2. The CDR3 spans 18 residues. The V gene's germline CDR1 is DFQATT and CDR2 SNEGSKA (reference sequence). V lost 0 bases and J lost 3; bases outside the gene matches: 12. For the CDR3, the DNA is TGCAGTGCTAGAGAACCCTCTGCTAGCGGGAGGGGCTACTACGAGCAGTACTTC. This gives the protein CSAREPSASGRGYYEQYF.

The chain couples TRBV20-1 to TRBJ2-3; D possibly corresponds to TRBD2 (7 bases). V lost 3 bases, J lost 2 bases, and 18 bases lay in between. The CDR3 has 16 amino acids. The germline gives CDR1 DFQATT, CDR2 SNEGSKA (reference sequence). Written as DNA, the CDR3 is TGCAGTGCTAGTGGGGGGGGCTACCGCCACACAGATACGCAGTATTTT. This encodes CSASGGGYRHTDTQYF.

The chain couples TRBV30 to TRBJ1-2; D remains unclear. V lost 2 bases, J lost 4 bases, and 11 bases lay in between. Germline CDR1 and CDR2: GTSNPN and SVGIG (reference sequence). This CDR3 is built from 13 residues. Here the CDR3 reads CAWSIGSTYGYTF. CDR3 bases: TGTGCCTGGAGTATTGGATCAACCTATGGCTACACCTTC.

This clonotype was counted between two and nine times. The genes are TRBV5-1 and TRBJ2-7; 11 bases align to TRBD1. The CDR3 sequence is 13 residues long. Germline CDR1 is SGHRS and CDR2 is YFSETQ. Germline trimming cut 5 bases from V and 7 bases from J; bases unmatched to any gene: 5. The CDR3 spells CASRGTGGAEQYF. The CDR3 DNA is TGCGCCAGCAGAGGGACAGGGGGAGCGGAGCAGTACTTC.

In its sample, this clonotype was seen a few times. The chain combines TRBV15 with TRBJ2-4; possible D gene TRBD1, 6 bases. With the DNA end fitting TRBJ2-7 better, the J assignment may be wrong. Germline CDR1 and CDR2: LNHNV and YYDKDF (reference sequence). This CDR3 contains 14 residues. The CDR3 DNA sequence: TGTGCCACCAGCCTGGGGGCATGGGCCTACGAGCAGTACTTC. It is translated as CATSLGAWAYEQYF.

This chain connects TRBV6-6 to TRBJ1-5, with TRBD1 as a possible D gene (5 bases). With 5 bases removed from V and 6 bases from J, the gap between germline ends came to 14 bases. Germline values: CDR1 MNHNY, CDR2 SVGAGI (reference sequence). The CDR3 sequence is 14 residues long. The CDR3 DNA reads TGTGCCAGCAGTGCTCCGAGGGGCGGTCAGCCCCAGCATTTT. Translated, it gives CASSAPRGGQPQHF.

The chain links TRBV15 to TRBJ2-3, with 10 bases matching TRBD2. J was trimmed by 0 bases and V by 5 bases; bases with no gene match: 5. Germline lookup yields CDR1 LNHNV and CDR2 YYDKDF (reference sequence). There are 16 residues in the CDR3. The CDR3 here is CATSELAGGSTDTQYF. Written as DNA, the CDR3 is TGTGCCACCAGCGAATTAGCGGGGGGTAGCACAGATACGCAGTATTTT.

This clonotype showed up just a few times. This chain joins TRBV25-1 and TRBJ1-1, with D perhaps matching TRBD1 (5 bases). V gave up 3 bases and J gave up 3 bases, with 14 bases separating them. This CDR3 has 15 amino acids. The germline V gene encodes CDR1 MGHDK and CDR2 SYGVNS. This CDR3 reads CASSELGEADTEAFF. The CDR3 DNA reads as TGTGCCAGCAGTGAGCTGGGGGAGGCGGACACTGAAGCTTTCTTT. Full variable domain (missing parts from reference TRBV25-1 and TRBJ1-1): EADIYQTPRYLVIGTGKKITLECSQTMGHDKMYWYQQDPGMELHLIHYSYGVNSTEKGDLSSESTVSRIRTEHFPLTLESARPSHTSQYLCASSELGEADTEAFFGQGTRLTVV.